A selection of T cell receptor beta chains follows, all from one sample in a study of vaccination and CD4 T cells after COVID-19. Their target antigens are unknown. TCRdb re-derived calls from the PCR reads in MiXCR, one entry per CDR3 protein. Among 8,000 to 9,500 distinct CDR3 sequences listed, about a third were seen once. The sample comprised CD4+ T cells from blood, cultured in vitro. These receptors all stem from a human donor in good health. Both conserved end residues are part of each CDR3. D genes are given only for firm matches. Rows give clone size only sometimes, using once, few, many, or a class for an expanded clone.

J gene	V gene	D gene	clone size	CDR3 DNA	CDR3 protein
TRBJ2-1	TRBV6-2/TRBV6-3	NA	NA	TGTGCCATAGGGGGCGGGAAGTCCTACAATGAGCAGTTCTTC	CAIGGGKSYNEQFF
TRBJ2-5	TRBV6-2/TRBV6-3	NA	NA	TGTGCCAGCAGTTCCGGGACTCCCGTGGAGACCCAGTACTTC	CASSSGTPVETQYF
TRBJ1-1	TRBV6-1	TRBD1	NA	TGTGCCAGCACCATGACAGGGGGCGGCACTGAAGCTTTCTTT	CASTMTGGGTEAFF
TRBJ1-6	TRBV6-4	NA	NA	TGTGCCAGCAAGGACGGGAATCGCAATTCACCCCTCCACTTT	CASKDGNRNSPLHF
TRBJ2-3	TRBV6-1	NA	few	TGTGCCAGCAGAAAGGACCTTTGGGCAGATACGCAGTATTTT	CASRKDLWADTQYF
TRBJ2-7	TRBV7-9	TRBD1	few	TGTGCCAGCGGAGAAAGGGGGCTCTCCTACGAGCAGTACTTC	CASGERGLSYEQYF
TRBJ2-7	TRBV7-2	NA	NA	TGTGCCAGCAGCTTAGCCGGTCGGGAGCAGTACTTC	CASSLAGREQYF
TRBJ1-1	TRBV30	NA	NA	TGTGCCTGGAGTGGAGGGGTCGGGAACACTGAAGCTTTCTTT	CAWSGGVGNTEAFF
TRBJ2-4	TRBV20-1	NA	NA	TGCTCCGGAGCAGGGCAAATCGCCAAAAACATTCAGTACTTC	CSGAGQIAKNIQYF
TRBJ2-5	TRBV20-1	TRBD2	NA	TGCAGTGCTCTAGCGGGAGAAGAGACCCAGTACTTC	CSALAGEETQYF
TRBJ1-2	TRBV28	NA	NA	TGTGCCAGCAGCCCTCCTACCGGGACAACAGCTAACTATGGCTACACCTTC	CASSPPTGTTANYGYTF
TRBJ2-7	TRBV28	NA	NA	TGTGCCAGCACCGTTAGTTCCAGGGGGAGGATCCGGGGGTACGAGCAGTACTTC	CASTVSSRGRIRGYEQYF
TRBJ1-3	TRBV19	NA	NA	TGTGCCAGTACCGCGGTGGCGGTTGGAAACACCATATATTTT	CASTAVAVGNTIYF
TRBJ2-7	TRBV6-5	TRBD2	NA	TGTGCCAGCAGTTACCCCCAGGCTAGCGGGGTTTCCGAGCAGTACTTC	CASSYPQASGVSEQYF
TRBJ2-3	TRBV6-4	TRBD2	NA	TGTGCCAGCAGTGACTCTTTGACTAGCCGGGCGCAGTATTTT	CASSDSLTSRAQYF
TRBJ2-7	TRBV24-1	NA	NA	TGTGCCACCAGCCCCGGAGGAGGAACCTACGAGCAGTACTTC	CATSPGGGTYEQYF
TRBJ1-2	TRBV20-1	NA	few	TGCAGTCTTATACGGGATCCTAACTATGGCTACACCTTC	CSLIRDPNYGYTF
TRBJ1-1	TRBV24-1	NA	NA	TGTGCCACCCGTACAGGGTCGGTTTGTGCTTTCTTT	CATRTGSVCAFF
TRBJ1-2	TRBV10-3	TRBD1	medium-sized	TGTGCCATCAGTGCCAGACAGGGATGGAATGGCTACACCTTC	CAISARQGWNGYTF
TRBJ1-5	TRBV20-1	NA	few	TGCAGTGCTCTACACAGGGCCCTCGGGGATCAGCCCCAGCATTTT	CSALHRALGDQPQHF
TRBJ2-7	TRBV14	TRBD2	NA	TGTGCCAGCAGCCAAGCCGGTGGGCTAGCGGGATACTACGAGCAGTACTTC	CASSQAGGLAGYYEQYF
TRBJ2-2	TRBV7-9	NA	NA	TGTGCCAGCAGCCCACAGGGTACCGGGGAGCTGTTTTTT	CASSPQGTGELFF
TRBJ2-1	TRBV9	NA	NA	TGTGCCAGCAGCCCCAGGGCCGCAGCTAACAATGAGCAGTTCTTC	CASSPRAAANNEQFF
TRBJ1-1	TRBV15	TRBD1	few	TGTGCCACCAGCAGAGAGGGACAGGGGGCAGAGTGGGCTTTCTTT	CATSREGQGAEWAFF
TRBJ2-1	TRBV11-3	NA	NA	TGTGCCAGCAGCCGCGGAGGAGATTGGGGCAATGAGCAGTTCTTC	CASSRGGDWGNEQFF
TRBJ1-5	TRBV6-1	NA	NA	TGTGCCAGCAGTGACAGGGGTAATCAGCCCCAGCATTTT	CASSDRGNQPQHF
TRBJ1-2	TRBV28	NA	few	TGTGCCAGCAGTTCGCCCGGGACACAAGTCTATGGCTACACCTTC	CASSSPGTQVYGYTF
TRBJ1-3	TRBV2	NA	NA	TGTGCCAGCGGGGGGTCTGGAAACACCATATATTTT	CASGGSGNTIYF
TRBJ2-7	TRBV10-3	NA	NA	TGTGCCATCAGTGAAAGGGAAGAGCAGTACTTC	CAISEREEQYF
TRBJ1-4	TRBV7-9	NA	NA	TGTGCCAGCAGCTTAGATGAAAAACTGTTTTTT	CASSLDEKLFF
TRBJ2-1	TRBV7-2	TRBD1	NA	TGTGCCAGCAGCCCCACAGGGGGCCGGTACAATGAGCAGTTCTTC	CASSPTGGRYNEQFF
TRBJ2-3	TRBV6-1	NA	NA	TGTGCCAGCGAGCGAAATGATGGGAATACGCAGTATTTT	CASERNDGNTQYF
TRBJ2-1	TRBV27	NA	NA	TGTGCCAGCAGTTTGAGCGGAGATTACAATGAGCAGTTCTTC	CASSLSGDYNEQFF
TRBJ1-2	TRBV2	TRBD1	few	TGTGCCAGCAGTGAATTCAGGGGGTACTATGGCTACACCTTC	CASSEFRGYYGYTF
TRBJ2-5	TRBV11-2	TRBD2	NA	TGTGCCAGCAGCCCACGATTGGGTACCGGGACTAGCGGTAAAAGAGTGGCCCAGTACTTC	CASSPRLGTGTSGKRVAQYF